Listed below are T cell receptor beta chains from one sample, sequenced in a study of blood T cell repertoires in COVID-19. Sequencing was performed with immunoSEQ multiplex PCR; in TCRdb, only in-frame clones are kept and a portion is missing. The sample lists some 250,000 clones; roughly 90% were seen once. The material sequenced was PBMCs or T cells enriched from blood (not recorded which). All receptors come from a man aged 35-49 years who had recovered from COVID-19. CDR3s include the opening cysteine and the closing phenylalanine or tryptophan. A D gene is named only where the DNA matches it firmly. Clone size is shown for a subset of rows, as once, few, many or a class of expanded clone.

TRBJ1-1 | . | TRBV11-3 | TRBD1 | CASSLGDRVNTEAFF | TGTGCCAGCAGCTTAGGGGACAGGGTGAACACTGAAGCTTTCTTT
TRBJ2-3 | . | TRBV9 | . | CASSVSDTDTQYF | TGTGCCAGCAGCGTGTCAGACACAGATACGCAGTATTTT
TRBJ2-1 | once | TRBV11-2 | TRBD2 | CASRGLAGVSYNEQFF | TGTGCCAGCAGGGGTCTAGCGGGAGTTTCCTACAATGAGCAGTTCTTC
TRBJ2-7 | . | TRBV2 | . | CASSDTISSYEQYF | TGTGCCAGCAGTGACACAATAAGCTCCTACGAGCAGTACTTC
TRBJ1-2 | . | TRBV7-3 | . | CASSLGRDSRYGYTF | TGTGCCAGCAGCTTAGGGCGAGACAGTCGGTATGGCTACACCTTC
TRBJ2-7 | . | TRBV11-2 | . | CASSRSPYEQYF | TGTGCCAGCAGCCGGTCGCCCTACGAGCAGTACTTC
TRBJ2-7 | once | TRBV9 | . | CASSVGGSNSYEQYF | TGTGCCAGCAGCGTAGGCGGGTCGAACTCCTACGAGCAGTACTTC
TRBJ2-3 | . | TRBV9 | . | CASSVVVGASTDTQYF | TGTGCCAGCAGCGTAGTGGTGGGAGCCAGTACAGATACGCAGTATTTT
TRBJ2-7 | once | TRBV12-5 | TRBD1 | CASGLEQGYADYEQYF | TGTGCTAGTGGTTTGGAACAGGGGTACGCTGACTACGAGCAGTACTTC
TRBJ2-5 | . | TRBV7-9 | TRBD1 | CASSLWTGGQETQYF | TGTGCCAGCAGCTTATGGACAGGGGGACAAGAGACCCAGTACTTC
TRBJ2-2 | . | TRBV2 | TRBD2 | CGGGVAGELFF | TGTGGCGGGGGAGTCGCCGGGGAGCTGTTTTTT
TRBJ1-5 | . | TRBV7-2 | . | CASSLVRGAPGQPQHF | TGTGCCAGCAGCTTAGTTCGCGGGGCCCCAGGTCAGCCCCAGCATTTT
TRBJ2-1 | . | TRBV12-5 | TRBD2 | CASGRNSGGAYNEQFF | TGTGCTAGTGGCCGCAATAGCGGGGGGGCCTACAATGAGCAGTTCTTC
TRBJ2-7 | . | TRBV6-5 | TRBD1 | CASRRRTGGFHEQYF | TGTGCCAGCAGGCGACGGACAGGGGGCTTTCACGAGCAGTACTTC
TRBJ2-7 | . | TRBV12-5 | TRBD1 | CASGAPGQGVYEQYF | TGTGCTAGTGGCGCTCCGGGACAGGGGGTCTACGAGCAGTACTTC
TRBJ1-2 | . | TRBV19 | TRBD1 | CASSISRTGQGNGYTF | TGTGCCAGTAGTATAAGTCGGACAGGTCAGGGGAATGGCTACACCTTC
TRBJ2-1 | . | TRBV3-1/TRBV3-2 | . | CASSQEVQGNEQFF | TGTGCCAGCAGCCAAGAAGTACAGGGCAATGAGCAGTTCTTC
TRBJ2-1 | . | TRBV6-4 | . | CASSDNRGDEQFF | TGTGCCAGCAGTGACAATAGGGGTGATGAGCAGTTCTTC
TRBJ1-5 | . | TRBV20-1 | TRBD1 | CSASRQGAQGNQPQHF | TGCAGTGCTAGTCGACAGGGGGCGCAAGGCAATCAGCCCCAGCATTTT
TRBJ1-1 | . | TRBV18 | . | CASSPNTGSDTEAFF | TGTGCCAGCTCACCCAATACAGGGAGCGACACTGAAGCTTTCTTT
TRBJ2-1 | few | TRBV9 | TRBD2 | CASSVATGRVYEQFF | TGTGCCAGCAGCGTAGCTACCGGGAGGGTGTATGAGCAGTTCTTC
TRBJ2-1 | . | TRBV10-1 | TRBD2 | CASSESMSGADYNEQFF | TGCGCCAGCAGTGAGTCGATGAGCGGGGCCGATTACAATGAGCAGTTCTTC
TRBJ2-5 | . | TRBV5-1 | TRBD2 | CASSKPGLAPETQYF | TGCGCCAGCAGCAAACCGGGACTAGCTCCGGAGACCCAGTACTTC
TRBJ1-2 | . | TRBV5-1 | . | CASSFKGVTNRNYGYTF | TGCGCCAGCAGTTTTAAAGGGGTAACTAATCGAAACTATGGCTACACCTTC
TRBJ2-1 | . | TRBV19 | TRBD2 | CASSIRVGGGNEQFF | TGTGCCAGTAGCATTCGGGTCGGCGGGGGGAATGAGCAGTTCTTC
TRBJ2-5 | . | TRBV19 | . | CASSIQGGETQYF | TGTGCCAGTAGTATACAGGGGGGAGAGACCCAGTACTTC
TRBJ2-2 | . | TRBV6-2/TRBV6-3 | TRBD2 | CASSSWGLAGPANTGELFF | TGTGCCAGCAGTTCCTGGGGACTAGCGGGACCGGCGAACACCGGGGAGCTGTTTTTT
TRBJ2-7 | . | TRBV18 | TRBD2 | CASSPGDYYEQYF | TGTGCCAGCTCACCAGGGGACTACTACGAGCAGTACTTC
TRBJ2-7 | . | TRBV24-1 | TRBD2 | CATSGYERDSYEQYF | TGTGCCACCAGTGGGTATGAGCGGGACTCCTACGAGCAGTACTTC
TRBJ1-1 | . | TRBV28 | TRBD1 | CASSLGDRENTEAFF | TGTGCCAGCAGTTTAGGCGACAGGGAGAACACTGAAGCTTTCTTT
TRBJ2-3 | . | TRBV13 | . | CASSSITGRDTQYF | TGTGCCAGCAGCTCCATTACAGGGCGAGATACGCAGTATTTT
TRBJ2-7 | once | TRBV6-2/TRBV6-3 | TRBD2 | CASSFDGTSGRISYEQYF | TGTGCCAGCAGTTTCGACGGGACTAGCGGGAGAATTTCCTACGAGCAGTACTTC
TRBJ2-7 | . | TRBV30 | . | CAWSNGEQYF | TGTGCCTGGAGTAACGGCGAGCAGTACTTC
TRBJ1-1 | once | TRBV5-6 | . | CASSPQDSNTEAFF | TGTGCCAGCAGCCCACAGGATTCTAACACTGAAGCTTTCTTT
TRBJ2-7 | . | TRBV14 | . | CASSQTGMESYEQYF | TGTGCCAGCAGCCAAACAGGAATGGAATCCTACGAGCAGTACTTC
TRBJ1-2 | . | TRBV27 | . | CASSFQGPNYGYTF | TGTGCCAGCAGTTTCCAGGGGCCGAACTATGGCTACACCTTC
TRBJ2-6 | . | TRBV4-2 | TRBD1 | CASSQILGTGLFSGANVLTF | TGTGCCAGCAGCCAGATTCTCGGGACAGGGCTTTTCTCTGGGGCCAACGTCCTGACTTTC
TRBJ2-1 | once | TRBV3-1/TRBV3-2 | TRBD1 | CASSPTGTELYNEQFF | TGTGCCAGCAGCCCAACCGGGACAGAGCTCTACAATGAGCAGTTCTTC
TRBJ2-4 | . | TRBV7-2 | TRBD2 | CASSLAPSGTSVNIQYF | TGTGCCAGCAGCTTAGCGCCTAGCGGGACCTCGGTAAACATTCAGTACTTC
TRBJ2-1 | once | TRBV4-3 | TRBD2 | CASSQSLAGGRGEQFF | TGCGCCAGCAGCCAAAGTCTAGCGGGAGGTCGGGGTGAGCAGTTCTTC
TRBJ2-7 | . | TRBV5-1 | TRBD1 | CASTPTGGIYEQYF | TGCGCCAGCACTCCGACAGGGGGAATCTACGAGCAGTACTTC
TRBJ2-7 | . | TRBV6-5 | . | CASSQQGGDADEQYF | TGTGCCAGCAGCCAACAGGGAGGGGACGCCGACGAGCAGTACTTC
TRBJ2-4 | . | TRBV19 | . | CASSPTGTRQDIQYF | TGTGCCAGTAGTCCGACCGGGACAAGGCAGGACATTCAGTACTTC
TRBJ2-7 | once | TRBV7-9 | TRBD1 | CASSMGQGFEQYF | TGTGCCAGCAGCATGGGACAGGGATTTGAGCAGTACTTC
TRBJ2-1 | . | TRBV7-2 | . | CASSVSPQGLGYNEQFF | TGTGCCAGCAGCGTTAGTCCGCAGGGACTGGGCTACAATGAGCAGTTCTTC